A selection of T cell receptor beta chains follows, all from one sample in a study of shared clonotypes between healthy human individuals. Profiled with immunoSEQ multiplex PCR; TCRdb holds only in-frame clones, not every one. The sample comprises about 2 million clones, about 95% of which are singletons, and roughly 1.2% rests with the top ten. Sequenced input: naive CD8+ T cells sorted from blood. The receptors originated from a man in his late teens or twenties in good health. CDR3s include the opening cysteine and the closing phenylalanine or tryptophan.

j_call | v_call | cdr3_length | cdr3_aa
TRBJ2-1 | TRBV19 | 16 | CASSGTSGGAYNEQFF
TRBJ2-7 | TRBV4-1 | 15 | CASSQSLWAEGEQYF
TRBJ1-2 | TRBV4-1 | 15 | CASSQDSTARYGYTF
TRBJ2-7 | TRBV11-2 | 17 | CASSLDPGLAGVNEQYF
TRBJ2-3 | TRBV15 | 17 | CATSRSPNSGATDTQYF
TRBJ2-7 | TRBV5-6 | 14 | CASSFTSLVYEQYF
TRBJ1-1 | TRBV7-9 | 13 | CASSFVGDTEAFF
TRBJ1-1 | TRBV2 | 14 | CASRAGAGNTEAFF
TRBJ2-5 | TRBV4-1 | 14 | CASSHAGGQETQYF
TRBJ2-2 | TRBV7-9 | 14 | CASSPPRATGELFF
TRBJ2-1 | TRBV2 | 15 | CASSGLPSEHNEQFF
TRBJ1-2 | TRBV5-1 | 15 | CASSFEKGLFYGYTF
TRBJ2-7 | TRBV19 | 15 | CASSPVAGGQYEQYF
TRBJ2-1 | TRBV2 | 15 | CASRPTVTGQNEQFF
TRBJ2-1 | TRBV7-6 | 15 | CASSLGQGPYNEQFF
TRBJ2-7 | TRBV30 | 15 | CAWSVTSGGSREQYF
TRBJ1-1 | TRBV6-5 | 13 | CASRPGRNTEAFF
TRBJ2-7 | TRBV5-1 | 15 | CASSLYGTAGYEQYF
TRBJ2-1 | TRBV25-1 | 14 | CASSATERGGPEFF
TRBJ1-2 | TRBV9 | 15 | CASSVGGQGNYGYTF
TRBJ2-1 | TRBV13 | 13 | CASSLPSGNEQFF
TRBJ2-2 | TRBV5-8 | 15 | CASRVGQGDTGELFF
TRBJ2-5 | TRBV7-9 | 14 | CASSFGLAEILFHF
TRBJ2-7 | TRBV4-3 | 14 | CASSQEYGPYEQYF
TRBJ2-7 | TRBV7-8 | 14 | CASSPSRTGGEQYF
TRBJ2-5 | TRBV5-1 | 15 | CASTFQGQGQETQYF
TRBJ2-7 | TRBV2 | 12 | CASRATEGEQYF
TRBJ2-1 | TRBV7-9 | 16 | CASSLEGASSYNEQFF
TRBJ2-1 | TRBV5-1 | 16 | CASSLRGVSSYNEQFF
TRBJ2-7 | TRBV11-2 | 15 | CASSFLTGVGYEQYF
TRBJ1-1 | TRBV27 | 15 | CASSAGTGGYTEAFF
TRBJ2-7 | TRBV4-3 | 16 | CASSRELAESTYEQYF
TRBJ1-6 | TRBV28 | 15 | CASSLGVGYNSPLHF
TRBJ2-1 | TRBV29-1 | 20 | CSVGSPPGTSGHITYNEQFF
TRBJ2-3 | TRBV5-1 | 14 | CASSLDHIGDTQYF
TRBJ2-3 | TRBV4-3 | 15 | CASSHLLTPTDTQYF
TRBJ2-7 | TRBV5-4 | 16 | CASSLAVGGRYYEQYF
TRBJ1-4 | TRBV28 | 12 | CASSSVGRKLFF
TRBJ2-7 | TRBV2 | 13 | CASTWTVSYEQYF
TRBJ2-1 | TRBV5-6 | 13 | CASSLVGTNGQFF
TRBJ1-5 | TRBV2 | 14 | CASTSTGSNQPQHF
TRBJ2-1 | TRBV2 | 14 | CASIIPRGGNEQFF
TRBJ1-5 | TRBV30 | 12 | CAWSVVNQPQHF
TRBJ1-1 | TRBV6-5 | 15 | CASSYSVGGNTEAFF
TRBJ2-5 | TRBV11-2 | 15 | CASSSEPVRAETQYF
TRBJ2-7 | TRBV5-5 | 15 | CASSLGPGKGYEQYF
TRBJ2-5 | TRBV7-8 | 14 | CASSTYRGLETQYF
TRBJ2-3 | TRBV6-5 | 11 | CASSLGDTQYF
TRBJ2-1 | TRBV19 | 14 | CASSLGEGYNEQFF
TRBJ2-2 | TRBV15 | 16 | CATSRDGGQNTGELFF